These 11 T cell receptor beta chains were all obtained from the same sample, sequenced in a study of blood T cell repertoires in COVID-19. The protocol was immunoSEQ multiplex PCR, while the TCRdb copy is restricted to in-frame clones and leaves out a portion. This table has about 170,000 clones, 70% to 90% appearing once. Sequenced material: peripheral blood. The receptors stem from a woman older than 75 with COVID-19, enrolled during active disease.

The chain uses TRBV19 and TRBJ2-7; 8 nucleotides align to TRBD1. The CDR3 sequence is 13 residues long. The germline V gene has CDR1 LNHDA and CDR2 SQIVND (reference sequence). V dropped 10 bases and J dropped 3; count of bases not matched to a gene: 8. Here the CDR3 DNA reads TGTGCCACCGGACAGGGTATAAACTACGAGCAGTACTTC. Protein: CATGQGINYEQYF.

This chain connects TRBV19 to TRBJ1-5, with 9 bases that match TRBD1. The CDR3 extends over 20 amino acids. Germline loops: CDR1 LNHDA, CDR2 SQIVND (reference sequence). With 0 bases clipped from V and 3 bases from J, the junction kept 15 bases outside the gene matches. In DNA form, the CDR3 reads TGTGCCAGTAGTATAGAGGGACACAGGGGGCGAGCTTTTATCAATCAGCCCCAGCATTTT. Its protein is CASSIEGHRGRAFINQPQHF.

The V gene is TRBV19, the J gene TRBJ2-2, with 7 bases identical to TRBD1. CDR1 and CDR2 from the germline V gene are LNHDA and SQIVND (reference sequence). This CDR3 has 14 residues. V dropped 5 bases and J dropped 5; count of bases not matched to a gene: 5. CDR3 DNA sequence: TGTGCCAGTAGTCCCGCCAGGGGGACCGGGGAGCTGTTTTTT. Translating it yields CASSPARGTGELFF.

This chain links TRBV3-1 (or the pseudogene TRBV3-2) with TRBJ2-2; the D gene is possibly TRBD2 (5 bases). The V end was cut by 4 bases, the J end by 1 base, with 16 bases between. This CDR3 spans 17 amino acids. In germline, CDR1 is LGHDT, CDR2 YNNKEL (reference sequence). CDR3 amino acids: CASSRDDAGLNTGELFF. The CDR3 region has the DNA TGTGCCAGCAGCCGAGACGATGCAGGACTGAACACCGGGGAGCTGTTTTTT.

A word on this clone: The junction departs from germline at one end; a sequencing error may be responsible. The rearrangement links TRBV7-7 to TRBJ2-1, with 9 bases lining up with TRBD2. The CDR3 is 15 residues long. Germline V gene data show CDR1 as SSHAT and CDR2 as FNYEAQ (reference sequence). CDR3 amino acids: CASSSGTSSYNEQFF. CDR3 DNA sequence: TGTGCTAGCAGCTCGGGGACTAGCTCGTACAATGAGCAGTTCTTC.

The chain combines TRBV5-4 with TRBJ2-1, with D possibly being TRBD2 (6 bases). From germline, CDR1 is SGHNT and CDR2 YYREEE (reference sequence). V was shortened by 0 bases and J by 0 bases, with 10 bases between the two germline ends. The CDR3 runs to 16 residues. The CDR3 reads CASSLVSGGSYNEQFF. In DNA form, the CDR3 reads TGTGCCAGCAGCTTGGTATCCGGGGGCTCCTACAATGAGCAGTTCTTC.

CDR3 protein: CASSFRIQGATEAFF. CDR3 in DNA: TGTGCCAGCAGTTTTAGGATACAGGGGGCAACTGAAGCTTTCTTT. The chain carries TRBV28 and TRBJ1-1, with TRBD1 matching 9 bases. Germline loops: CDR1 MDHEN, CDR2 SYDVKM. The CDR3 sequence is 15 residues long. J gave up 5 bases and V 3 bases, and 7 bases lay outside the gene matches.

The rearrangement uses TRBV3-1 (or the pseudogene TRBV3-2) and TRBJ2-3; 10 bases are a match to TRBD2. V was clipped by 2 bases and J by 0 bases; unmatched bases: 2. CDR3 length: 16 residues. The germline V gene has CDR1 LGHDT and CDR2 YNNKEL (reference sequence). The CDR3 coding sequence is TGTGCCAGCAGCCAACAGGGACTAGCGAGCACAGATACGCAGTATTTT. It is translated as CASSQQGLASTDTQYF.

This clone was recorded only once. The J gene is TRBJ1-5, the V gene TRBV2, with TRBD1 matching 8 bases. CDR3 size: 15 residues. The V segment lost 7 bases and the J segment 7 bases; nucleotides outside the gene matches: 12. Germline V gives CDR1 SNHLY, CDR2 FYNNEI. For the CDR3, the DNA is TGTGCCAGCACCAAACTAGACAGGGGAGGCCAGCCCCAGCATTTT. It codes for CASTKLDRGGQPQHF.

This clone turned up a few times. V usage is TRBV7-2 and J usage is TRBJ2-7; the match to TRBD2 covers 14 bases. Germline assignment: CDR1 SGHTA and CDR2 FQGNSA. With 0 bases clipped from V and 2 bases from J, the junction kept 6 bases outside the gene matches. The CDR3 runs to 18 residues. The CDR3 is CASSLAPRLAGGPYEQYF. Here the CDR3 DNA reads TGTGCCAGCAGCTTAGCCCCCAGACTAGCGGGAGGGCCCTACGAGCAGTACTTC.

The chain is built from TRBV7-2 and TRBJ1-2, with TRBD1 matching 10 bases. V was clipped by 5 bases and J by 6 bases; unmatched bases: 6. In germline, CDR1 is SGHTA, CDR2 FQGNSA. This CDR3 is 14 amino acids long. The CDR3 spells CASSPTGTGDGYTF. The CDR3 DNA reads as TGTGCCAGCAGCCCAACCGGGACAGGGGATGGCTACACCTTC.